A single sample is the source of the 30 T cell receptor beta chains below, sequenced in a study of memory CD4+ T cells and cytomegalovirus serostatus. Single viable CD3+CD4+CD8-CD45RO+ cells were sorted as the memory CD4+ T cells. Assay: immunoSEQ multiplex PCR; the TCRdb copy retains only in-frame clones and omits some. In the table there are about 62,000 clones, 70% to 80% of which are singletons. The sample was memory CD4+ T cells from blood. Receptor source: an adult in good health and CMV-seropositive.

The V gene is TRBV2, the J gene TRBJ1-2; a weak D match, TRBD1 (5 bases). CDR3 size: 13 residues. V lost 7 bases, J lost 0 bases, and 9 bases lay in between. Germline CDR1 SNHLY, CDR2 FYNNEI. The CDR3 here is CASNGGANYGYTF. CDR3 sequence (DNA): TGTGCCAGCAATGGGGGAGCTAACTATGGCTACACCTTC. Using reference TRBV2 and TRBJ1-2 for the parts outside the CDR3, the full variable domain is EPEVTQTPSHQVTQMGQEVILRCVPISNHLYFYWYRQILGQKVEFLVSFYNNEISEKSEIFDDQFSVERPDGSNFTLKIRSTKLEDSAMYFCASNGGANYGYTFGSGTRLTVV.

The chain couples TRBV5-1 to TRBJ2-5; the D gene is possibly TRBD1 (5 bases). This CDR3 has 14 residues. Germline V lookup: CDR1 SGHRS, CDR2 YFSETQ. Trimming removed 3 bases at V and 2 bases at J, with 11 bases between. CDR3 sequence (DNA): TGCGCCAGCAGCTCCTTTGACAGTCAAGAGACCCAGTACTTC. This gives the protein CASSSFDSQETQYF.

The V and J genes are TRBV27 and TRBJ2-1, with 9 bases aligning to TRBD2. Unmatched junction bases numbered 11, after V lost 6 bases and J lost 5 bases. In germline, CDR1 is MNHEY, CDR2 SMNVEV (reference sequence). The CDR3 is 16 amino acids. The chain's CDR3 is CASSNLSGSIDNEQFF. CDR3 DNA: TGTGCCAGCAGCAACCTTAGCGGGAGCATCGACAATGAGCAGTTCTTC.

The chain has TRBV4-1 and TRBJ2-3; D not resolved. The CDR3 has 15 residues. Trimming pared 4 bases from V and 2 bases from J, leaving 13 bases between. Per the germline V gene, CDR1 is MGHRA and CDR2 is YSYEKL. CDR3 loop: CASSLSPPPTDTQYF. CDR3 DNA: TGCGCCAGCAGCCTCTCACCCCCACCCACAGATACGCAGTATTTT.

The CDR3 DNA reads as TGTGCCAGCAGTTCTACCCTCGGACTAGCGGGATCAGCAGATACGCAGTATTTT. Translated: CASSSTLGLAGSADTQYF. This rearrangement joins TRBV28 to TRBJ2-3; 12 bases map to TRBD2. This CDR3 has 18 amino acids. Germline trimming cut 4 bases from V and 4 bases from J; bases unmatched to any gene: 12. Germline values: CDR1 MDHEN, CDR2 SYDVKM.

CDR3 nucleotides: TGCGCCAGCAGCTACACCGGGTGGGCTAATGAAAAACTGTTTTTT. Protein product: CASSYTGWANEKLFF. The rearrangement links TRBV4-1 to TRBJ1-4; D ambiguous. Looked up from germline, CDR1 is MGHRA and CDR2 is YSYEKL. Trimming shortened V by 5 bases and J by 3 bases, and 13 bases separated the two germline ends. This CDR3 region has 15 residues.

Regarding this clone: Sequence at one end of the junction differs from germline and may be a read error. Other DNA sequences of this sample code for an identical CDR3. The CDR3 is CASRVSGSHEQYF. CDR3 DNA: TGCGCCAGCAGAGTTAGCGGGAGCCACGAGCAGTACTTC. The chain combines TRBV28 with TRBJ2-7, with 9 positions matching TRBD2. The CDR3 extends over 13 amino acids. Germline values: CDR1 MDHEN, CDR2 SYDVKM.

This chain connects TRBV25-1 to TRBJ2-7; 7 bases fit TRBD2. After removal of 4 bases from V and 2 bases from J, the junction contained 2 bases not matched to a gene. CDR3 length: 13 amino acids. The germline V gene has CDR1 MGHDK and CDR2 SYGVNS. CDR3 in amino acids: CASSASGAYEQYF. The DNA for the CDR3 is TGTGCCAGCAGTGCAAGCGGGGCCTACGAGCAGTACTTC.

J is TRBJ1-1 and V is TRBV2; D is possibly TRBD1 (6 bases). Deletions cut 2 bases from V and 12 bases from J, with 16 bases between. Germline values: CDR1 SNHLY, CDR2 FYNNEI. CDR3 size: 13 residues. Here the CDR3 reads CASSEWQGTGTFF. CDR3 nucleotide sequence: TGTGCCAGCAGTGAATGGCAGGGGACGGGAACTTTCTTT.

Concerning this clone itself: Other DNA sequences of this sample code for an identical CDR3. V is TRBV5-6 and J is TRBJ2-7; 8 bases agree with TRBD2. The CDR3 is 15 residues long. CDR1 and CDR2 (germline): SGHDT, YYEEEE. Trimming at V came to 0 bases and at J to 0 bases, leaving 2 bases not matched to a gene. The CDR3 nucleotides are TGTGCCAGCAGCTTGGTGGGGACTAGCTCCTACGAGCAGTACTTC. The encoded protein is CASSLVGTSSYEQYF.

This chain uses TRBV6-1 with TRBJ1-1; TRBD1 is a possible D gene (5 bases). Trimming took 6 bases from V and 2 from J, leaving 16 bases between them. The germline V gene encodes CDR1 MNHNS and CDR2 SASEGT. The CDR3 extends over 15 amino acids. This chain's CDR3 is CASRTRPGFNTEAFF. In DNA, the CDR3 is TGTGCCAGCAGGACTCGGCCAGGGTTTAACACTGAAGCTTTCTTT.

On this clone: The CDR3 does not end in the conserved phenylalanine or tryptophan, so this is likely a read error. The CDR3 spells CATERDRGGDYGYTL. CDR3 coding DNA: TGTGCCACGGAAAGGGACAGGGGGGGGGACTATGGCTACACCCTC. The J gene is TRBJ1-2, the V gene TRBV2, with TRBD1 identical over 11 bases. With V trimmed by 10 bases and J by 3 bases, 10 bases remained unmatched. Germline V gene sequence: CDR1 SNHLY, CDR2 FYNNEI. This CDR3 is built from 15 residues.

Note on this clone: Because the CDR3's place on the DNA is in doubt, the DNA is left out and the CDR3 is given as listed by TCRdb. V gene TRBV28 combines with J gene TRBJ1-2. The CDR3 length is 11 residues, termini included. CDR1 MDHEN and CDR2 SYDVKM come from the germline V gene. CDR3 sequence reads: CASSTSYGYTF.

The V and J genes are TRBV29-1 and TRBJ2-2; D tentatively reads TRBD1 or TRBD2 (7 bases each). Germline V gives CDR1 SQVTM, CDR2 ANQGSEA. The CDR3 contains 18 residues. Trimming shortened V by 0 bases and J by 2 bases, and 19 bases separated the two germline ends. The CDR3 spells CSVEDGGGGLLNTGELFF. The CDR3 nucleotides read TGCAGCGTTGAAGATGGGGGAGGGGGCTTACTCAACACCGGGGAGCTGTTTTTT.

This sequence joins TRBV7-6 and TRBJ1-1; D gene ambiguous. The germline V gene encodes CDR1 SGHVS and CDR2 FNYEAQ. The CDR3 has 14 residues. The ends were cut back, 5 bases at V and 5 bases at J, with 15 bases in the middle. CDR3 protein: CASSPPRGGTEAFF. The CDR3 nucleotides read TGTGCCAGCAGCCCCCCCCGGGGAGGGACTGAAGCTTTCTTT. The entire variable domain, with the rest obtained from reference TRBV7-6 and TRBJ1-1, is as follows: GAGVSQSPRYKVTKRGQDVALRCDPISGHVSLYWYRQALGQGPEFLTYFNYEAQQDKSGLPNDRFSAERPEGSISTLTIQRTEQRDSAMYRCASSPPRGGTEAFFGQGTRLTVV.

The chain employs TRBV5-4 and TRBJ2-3; D not resolved. This CDR3 region has 12 residues. V was pared by 5 bases and J by 6 bases, with 10 bases between. Germline values: CDR1 SGHNT, CDR2 YYREEE (reference sequence). Here the CDR3 DNA reads TGTGCCAGCAGGAACGATTATGATACGCAGTATTTT. Translating gives CASRNDYDTQYF.

The chain carries TRBV28 and TRBJ1-2; 7 bases map to TRBD1. In germline, CDR1 is MDHEN, CDR2 SYDVKM. The CDR3 length is 14 residues. After removal of 5 bases from V and 2 bases from J, the junction contained 5 bases not matched to a gene. The CDR3 nucleotides read TGTGCCAGCAGTATGGGACAGAGAAACTATGGCTACACCTTC. Translation gives CASSMGQRNYGYTF.

The table lists this clone with a few counts. V is TRBV7-8 and J is TRBJ2-5; no definite D call. This CDR3 has 10 residues. V lost 5 bases, J lost 5 bases, and 3 bases lay in between. Germline lookup yields CDR1 SGHVS and CDR2 FQNEAQ. In DNA, the CDR3 is TGTGCCAGCAGCACGGAGACCCAGTACTTC. Translated: CASSTETQYF. Complete variable domain (other parts from reference TRBV7-8 and TRBJ2-5): GAGVSQSPRYKVAKRGQDVALRCDPISGHVSLFWYQQALGQGPEFLTYFQNEAQLDKSGLPSDRFFAERPEGSVSTLKIQRTQQEDSAVYLCASSTETQYFGPGTRLLVL.

This clone was observed once. This rearrangement joins TRBV2 to TRBJ2-4; 10 bases align to TRBD2. Germline V gene lookup returns CDR1 SNHLY and CDR2 FYNNEI. This CDR3 comprises 18 residues. The V gene end was trimmed by 3 bases and the J gene end by 0 bases; junction bases not matched to a gene: 8. CDR3 region: CASSDLTSGVLAKNIQYF. As DNA, the CDR3 is TGTGCCAGCAGTGATCTAACTAGCGGGGTCCTAGCCAAAAACATTCAGTACTTC.

This chain connects TRBV2 to TRBJ2-7; a possible D gene is TRBD1 (6 bases). CDR1 is SNHLY, CDR2 FYNNEI, per germline. The CDR3 loop spans 14 amino acids. Trimming removed 6 bases at V and 8 bases at J, with 20 bases between. Written as DNA, the CDR3 is TGTGCCAGCAGAGAGCCGGGACAAATGCGCCAGCAGTACTTC. Its translation is CASREPGQMRQQYF. Full variable domain (missing parts from reference TRBV2 and TRBJ2-7): EPEVTQTPSHQVTQMGQEVILRCVPISNHLYFYWYRQILGQKVEFLVSFYNNEISEKSEIFDDQFSVERPDGSNFTLKIRSTKLEDSAMYFCASREPGQMRQQYFGPGTRLTVT.

This rearrangement joins TRBV5-1 to TRBJ2-3, with TRBD2 identical over 7 bases. CDR1 and CDR2 (germline): SGHRS, YFSETQ. The CDR3 sequence is 14 residues long. The J segment lost 0 bases and the V segment lost 2 bases, leaving 0 bases of the junction unmatched. The CDR3 is CASSFSGSTDTQYF. The CDR3, as DNA: TGCGCCAGCAGCTTTAGCGGGAGCACAGATACGCAGTATTTT.

J is TRBJ1-1 and V is TRBV28, with a possible D match to TRBD1 (6 bases). V lost 7 bases to trimming and J lost 9 bases, with 15 bases between them. Germline V lookup: CDR1 MDHEN, CDR2 SYDVKM. CDR3 length: 12 residues. Here the CDR3 DNA reads TGTGCCAGCACCCTAGGGGGACCAAAAGCTTTCTTT. Translation: CASTLGGPKAFF.

The chain recombines TRBV7-9 with TRBJ1-1; D remains unclear. The germline CDR1 and CDR2 sequences are SEHNR and FQNEAQ (reference sequence). The CDR3 totals 12 residues. V gave up 3 bases and J gave up 5 bases, with 7 bases separating them. CDR3 sequence: CASSFGATEAFF. The CDR3 DNA reads as TGTGCCAGCAGCTTTGGCGCAACTGAAGCTTTCTTT.

The gene calls are TRBV5-1 and TRBJ1-5; 10 nucleotides match TRBD1. The V segment lost 5 bases and the J segment 6 bases; nucleotides outside the gene matches: 8. The germline gives CDR1 SGHRS, CDR2 YFSETQ. The CDR3 loop spans 15 amino acids. In nucleotides, the CDR3 is TGCGCCAGCAGACCAGGGACAGGGGACGGTCAGCCCCAGCATTTT. Translation: CASRPGTGDGQPQHF.

The chain couples TRBV6-1 to TRBJ1-5, with a weak D call TRBD1 (5 bases). The CDR3 runs 18 residues. V gave up 2 bases and J gave up 0 bases, with 17 bases separating them. Looked up from germline, CDR1 is MNHNS and CDR2 is SASEGT. DNA of the CDR3: TGTGCCAGCAGTGAAAACTCCGGGACGGCCTATAGCAATCAGCCCCAGCATTTT. Residues: CASSENSGTAYSNQPQHF.

The chain has TRBV28 and TRBJ1-3; TRBD1 might be the D (5 bases). V lost 5 bases and J 0 bases, leaving 17 bases between the germline ends. Germline V CDR1 and CDR2: MDHEN, SYDVKM. The CDR3 covers 17 residues. The CDR3 DNA sequence: TGTGCCAGCAGTCCCCGGGACTCCCCGCTCTCTGGAAACACCATATATTTT. Amino acids: CASSPRDSPLSGNTIYF.

The CDR3 loop is CASSYPDWEGSSGNEQFF. The DNA for the CDR3 is TGTGCCAGCAGTTACCCGGACTGGGAGGGTAGCTCGGGGAATGAGCAGTTCTTC. This chain connects TRBV28 to TRBJ2-1; 7 nucleotides agree with TRBD2. The V gene end was trimmed by 4 bases and the J gene end by 7 bases; junction bases not matched to a gene: 19. Germline CDR1 reads MDHEN; CDR2 reads SYDVKM. The CDR3 consists of 18 residues.

The chain combines TRBV19 with TRBJ2-1; tentative D call: TRBD1 (6 bases). V was pared by 7 bases and J by 1 base, with 14 bases between. The V gene's germline CDR1 is LNHDA and CDR2 SQIVND (reference sequence). The CDR3 runs to 15 residues. The CDR3 region is CASTADRNSYNEQFF. In nucleotides, the CDR3 is TGTGCCAGTACCGCGGACAGAAATTCCTACAATGAGCAGTTCTTC.

This clone has ten or more counts. The chain uses TRBV14 and TRBJ2-7; D is ambiguous. Trimming stripped 0 bases from V and 4 bases from J, with 16 bases between. The CDR3 has 16 residues. Germline values: CDR1 SGHDN, CDR2 FVKESK. CDR3 DNA: TGTGCCAGCAGCCAAGAGGGGTGGCAGGCCGAGTACGAGCAGTACTTC. It yields the protein CASSQEGWQAEYEQYF.

The chain is built from TRBV6-1 and TRBJ1-5; 7 bases align to TRBD1. Trimming cost V 3 bases and J 6 bases; bases outside gene matches: 5. This CDR3 comprises 14 residues. CDR1 and CDR2 from the germline V gene are MNHNS and SASEGT. Here the CDR3 DNA reads TGTGCCAGCAGTGAGGACAGGTCTTTTCAGCCCCAGCATTTT. Translating gives CASSEDRSFQPQHF.